The present T cell receptor beta chain was sequenced within a study of OX40 agonist ivuxolimab in advanced cancers. Whole-study findings and limits: Partly responding patients at 0.1-3.0 mg/kg showed some of the smallest clonal expansion.

Trimming removed 5 bases from V and 7 bases from J, with 17 bases in between. This CDR3 region has 15 residues. Germline V lookup: CDR1 MNHEY, CDR2 SVGAGI. Note on this clone: Its cognate antigen is unknown.

Clones were sequenced by immunoSEQ multiplex PCR, and TCRdb holds only the in-frame ones, with some missing. The sample has 52,000 or so clones; approximately 91% are singletons. The rearrangement uses TRBV6-5 and TRBJ1-4; TRBD1 is a possible D gene (5 bases). The clonotype originates from an adult with an advanced solid tumor such as melanoma, head and neck, liver or kidney cancer. The starting material was CD4+ or CD8+ T cells sorted from blood, obtained in a trial of the OX40 agonist ivuxolimab. CDR3 in DNA: TGTGCCAGCAGTCCAGAGCAGGGAAGGGGTGAAAAACTGTTTTTT. This codes for CASSPEQGRGEKLFF.